These 20 T cell receptor beta chains were all obtained from the same sample, sequenced in a study of OX40 agonist ivuxolimab in advanced cancers. Sequenced by immunoSEQ multiplex PCR; TCRdb stores in-frame clones only, minus some. Here the sample spans under 95,000 clones, 93% being singletons. The sample was CD4+ or CD8+ T cells sorted from blood, taken in a trial of the OX40 agonist ivuxolimab. The receptors derive from an adult with an advanced solid tumor such as melanoma, head and neck, liver or kidney cancer.

The genes are TRBV10-3 and TRBJ1-3; D is possibly TRBD1 (5 bases). V was trimmed by 3 bases and J by 2 bases, leaving 8 bases between them. The germline CDR1 and CDR2 sequences are ENHRY and SYGVKD. The CDR3 loop spans 14 amino acids. The CDR3: CAISDGGTGNTIYF. CDR3 bases: TGTGCCATCAGTGATGGGGGAACTGGAAACACCATATATTTT.

The chain carries TRBV19 and TRBJ1-5; maybe TRBD1 (5 bases). The CDR3 totals 15 residues. Trimming cost V 3 bases and J 4 bases, with 13 bases left between them. Germline loops: CDR1 LNHDA, CDR2 SQIVND (reference sequence). The CDR3 DNA follows: TGTGCCAGTAGTATTGGGGGGGTGGTGAATCAGCCCCAGCATTTT. Translating gives CASSIGGVVNQPQHF.

The chain employs TRBV7-2 and TRBJ1-5; D is unresolved. V was pared by 3 bases and J by 6 bases, with 12 bases between. The CDR3 consists of 14 residues. From germline, CDR1 is SGHTA and CDR2 FQGNSA. For the CDR3, the DNA is TGTGCCAGCAGCTTTTCGGGGAACGGTCAGCCCCAGCATTTT. Its translation is CASSFSGNGQPQHF.

V is TRBV21-1 and J is TRBJ2-1; no DNA check was done on the table's D call, TRBD1. TRBV21-1 is classified as a pseudogene. CDR3 size: 16 residues. The CDR3 protein is CASSPRTRDRGDEQFF. DNA for the CDR3: TGTGCCAGCAGCCCCCGAACGAGGGACAGGGGGGATGAGCAGTTCTTC.

The V call is TRBV18, the J call TRBJ2-7; D unresolved. The germline V gene encodes CDR1 KGHSH and CDR2 LQKENI. The CDR3 is 13 amino acids. V gave up 2 bases and J gave up 0 bases, with 5 bases separating them. Here the CDR3 reads CASSPSVSYEQYF. CDR3 nucleotides: TGTGCCAGCTCACCATCAGTCTCCTACGAGCAGTACTTC.

This rearrangement joins TRBV5-1 to TRBJ2-7, with TRBD2 as a possible D gene (5 bases). CDR1 is SGHRS, CDR2 YFSETQ, per germline. This CDR3 has 13 amino acids. Between the trimmed V and J ends, which lost 2 bases and 5 bases, there was a span of 11 bases. The CDR3 region is CASSFRGADEQYF. Written as DNA, the CDR3 is TGCGCCAGCAGCTTTCGGGGAGCTGACGAGCAGTACTTC.

This chain connects TRBV27 to TRBJ2-3; D is undetermined. Per germline, CDR1 MNHEY and CDR2 SMNVEV (reference sequence). V shed 3 bases and J shed 4 bases, with 8 bases lying between them. The CDR3 has 13 amino acids. CDR3: CASSFEGSDTQYF. Here the CDR3 DNA reads TGTGCCAGCAGTTTTGAAGGATCAGATACGCAGTATTTT.

This chain joins TRBV4-1 and TRBJ2-7, with 7 bases fitting TRBD1. This CDR3 is 15 amino acids long. CDR1 is MGHRA and CDR2 is YSYEKL in the germline V gene. Losses at the gene ends were 1 base for V and 2 bases for J; bases not matched to a gene: 5. DNA for the CDR3: TGCGCCAGCAGCCAAGTCTCACAGGGGACCTACGAGCAGTACTTC. It encodes CASSQVSQGTYEQYF.

The chain couples TRBV5-8 to TRBJ1-4; D remains ambiguous. The length of the CDR3 is 14 residues. Germline-derived CDR1 and CDR2 are SGHTS and YDEGEE. V shed 0 bases and J shed 0 bases, with 3 bases lying between them. CDR3 nucleotide sequence: TGTGCCAGCAGCTTGGTGGCAACTAATGAAAAACTGTTTTTT. Translating it yields CASSLVATNEKLFF.

The chain recombines TRBV29-1 with TRBJ2-5; D may match TRBD1 or TRBD2 (5 bases each). The germline V and J ends were trimmed by 3 bases and 3 bases, with 8 bases remaining between them. The CDR3 runs 12 residues. CDR1 and CDR2 from the germline V gene are SQVTM and ANQGSEA. CDR3 protein: CSVEQGEETQYF. The CDR3 nucleotides are TGCAGCGTTGAGCAGGGAGAAGAGACCCAGTACTTC.

The rearrangement uses TRBV28 and TRBJ2-2, with D perhaps matching TRBD2 (5 bases). The CDR3 contains 16 residues. CDR1 is MDHEN and CDR2 is SYDVKM in the germline V gene. Trimming removed 7 bases from V and 5 bases from J, with 20 bases in between. CDR3 nucleotides: TGTGCCAGCAAGTTGTTTGGCGGGCGGAGGACCGGGGAGCTGTTTTTT. Residues: CASKLFGGRRTGELFF. The whole variable domain, filled in from reference TRBV28 and TRBJ2-2, reads DVKVTQSSRYLVKRTGEKVFLECVQDMDHENMFWYRQDPGLGLRLIYFSYDVKMKEKGDIPEGYSVSREKKERFSLILESASTNQTSMYLCASKLFGGRRTGELFFGEGSRLTVL.

The CDR3 DNA follows: TGCGCCAGCAGTGAGTCAGGAGGGACCGGGGAGCTGTTTTTT. It codes for CASSESGGTGELFF. V is TRBV10-1 and J is TRBJ2-2; tentative D call: TRBD2 (6 bases). The ends were cut back, 0 bases at V and 5 bases at J, with 7 bases in the middle. The CDR3 extends over 14 amino acids. The germline V gene encodes CDR1 WNHNN and CDR2 SYGVQD (reference sequence).

V is TRBV11-2 and J is TRBJ2-1; D possibly matches TRBD1 or TRBD2 (6 bases each). Germline CDR1 reads SGHAT; CDR2 reads FQNNGV. This CDR3 has 15 amino acids. Between the trimmed V and J ends, which lost 3 bases and 7 bases, there was a span of 16 bases. For the CDR3, the DNA is TGTGCCAGCAGCTTTTCCAGGGGAGGAGGGAATGAGCAGTTCTTC. Translating it yields CASSFSRGGGNEQFF.

For the CDR3, the DNA is TGTGCCAGCACTGGGACTAGCTGGGAGACCCAGTACTTC. Amino acids: CASTGTSWETQYF. The rearrangement uses TRBV2 and TRBJ2-5, with 9 bases fitting TRBD2. The germline V gene encodes CDR1 SNHLY and CDR2 FYNNEI. The CDR3 sequence is 13 residues long. V trimming: 7 bases; J trimming: 5 bases; junction bases outside the gene matches: 5.

The J gene is TRBJ1-1, the V gene TRBV28; possibly TRBD1 for D (6 bases). Germline CDR1 reads MDHEN; CDR2 reads SYDVKM. CDR3 length equals 13 residues. V was shortened by 5 bases and J by 10 bases, with 17 bases between the two germline ends. This CDR3 reads CASSPQGGSGAFF. The CDR3 DNA follows: TGTGCCAGCAGTCCTCAAGGGGGTTCGGGAGCTTTCTTT.

This sequence joins TRBV9 and TRBJ1-2; no clear D gene. Germline loops: CDR1 SGDLS, CDR2 YYNGEE. This CDR3 has 15 residues. Trimming removed 2 bases from V and 8 bases from J, with 19 bases in between. This CDR3 is CASSVFSVNPGGYTF. The CDR3 DNA follows: TGTGCCAGCAGCGTTTTTTCTGTGAACCCGGGAGGCTACACCTTC.

The chain employs TRBV5-1 and TRBJ2-7, with 11 bases aligning to TRBD2. Germline CDR1 SGHRS, CDR2 YFSETQ. Trimming removed 2 bases from V and 6 bases from J; junction bases left unmatched: 4. This CDR3 has 14 residues. CDR3 region: CASSLASGRSEQYF. The CDR3 DNA reads TGCGCCAGCAGCTTAGCTAGCGGGAGGAGCGAGCAGTACTTC.

This clone was seen only once. The V gene is TRBV7-8, the J gene TRBJ2-2; 11 nucleotides agree with TRBD2. With 6 bases clipped from V and 5 bases from J, the junction kept 11 bases outside the gene matches. Germline CDR1 reads SGHVS; CDR2 reads FQNEAQ. The CDR3 totals 17 residues. The DNA for the CDR3 is TGTGCCAGCAGGTCACTAGCGGGGGCCCCCAGTACCGGGGAGCTGTTTTTT. Translated, it gives CASRSLAGAPSTGELFF. Based on the CDR3 plus reference TRBV7-8 and TRBJ2-2, the full variable domain is GAGVSQSPRYKVAKRGQDVALRCDPISGHVSLFWYQQALGQGPEFLTYFQNEAQLDKSGLPSDRFFAERPEGSVSTLKIQRTQQEDSAVYLCASRSLAGAPSTGELFFGEGSRLTVL.

This chain uses TRBV27 with TRBJ2-7; a weak D match, TRBD1 (6 bases). Between the trimmed V and J ends, which lost 4 bases and 0 bases, there was a span of 10 bases. The CDR3 is made up of 14 amino acids. CDR1 and CDR2 (germline): MNHEY, SMNVEV (reference sequence). The CDR3 is CASSSGVSSYEQYF. The DNA of the CDR3 is TGTGCCAGCAGTTCAGGGGTGAGCTCCTACGAGCAGTACTTC.

As to this clone: Its ends do not fully match the called genes, so a read error is possible. This chain links TRBV29-1 with TRBJ2-2; tentative D call: TRBD2 (5 bases). Germline loops: CDR1 SQVTM, CDR2 ANQGSEA. The CDR3 sequence is 15 residues long. The CDR3 DNA reads TGCAGCGTTGAAGTGCCTATTAATCGACACCGGGGAGCTGTTTTT. Translation gives CSVEVPINRHRGAVF.